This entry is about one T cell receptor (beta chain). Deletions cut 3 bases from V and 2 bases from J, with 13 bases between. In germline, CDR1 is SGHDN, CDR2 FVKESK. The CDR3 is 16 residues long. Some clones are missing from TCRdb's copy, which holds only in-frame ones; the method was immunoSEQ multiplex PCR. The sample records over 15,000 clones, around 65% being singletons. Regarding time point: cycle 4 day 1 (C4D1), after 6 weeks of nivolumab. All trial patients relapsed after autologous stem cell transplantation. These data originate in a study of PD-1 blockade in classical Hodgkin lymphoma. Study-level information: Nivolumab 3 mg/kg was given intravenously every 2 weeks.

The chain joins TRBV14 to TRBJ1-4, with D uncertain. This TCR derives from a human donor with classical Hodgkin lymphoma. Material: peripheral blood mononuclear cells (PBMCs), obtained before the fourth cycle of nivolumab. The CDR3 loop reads CASSQDRGGTNEKLFF. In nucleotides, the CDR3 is TGTGCCAGCAGCCAGGACCGAGGAGGGACTAATGAAAAACTGTTTTTT.